This T cell receptor beta chain appears in the sequencing data of a study of blood T cell repertoires in COVID-19. Study as a whole: Material from acute and convalescent COVID-19 was sourced from the United States, Italy and Spain. Nucleic acid was either cDNA or gDNA, and it came from T cells, B-cell-depleted T cells, or PBMCs.

V lost 5 bases and J lost 8, with 15 bases in between. The CDR3 spans 13 residues. Germline lookup yields CDR1 SEHNR and CDR2 FQNEAQ (reference sequence). This clone was seen only a few times. In the original processing: Reference gene primer amplification gave estimated nucleated cell counts. Produced via immunoSEQ multiplex PCR; TCRdb's table is partial and in-frame only. V, J and clone size reflect that table, while D and trimming were determined from the DNA. The table has roughly 81,000 clones, around 92% seen once; the top ten hold over 1.5%. This TCR was recovered from a woman aged 50 to 60 in a cohort sampled during active COVID-19. Sequencing was carried out using peripheral blood. This rearrangement joins TRBV7-9 to TRBJ1-2; D gene uncertain. The CDR3 here is CASSPLRGGGYTF. CDR3 nucleotides: TGTGCCAGCAGCCCCCTCCGGGGAGGCGGCTACACCTTC.